The 5 T cell receptor beta chains listed next were all sequenced from one sample in a study of shared clonotypes between healthy human individuals. Assay used: immunoSEQ multiplex PCR; TCRdb lists only in-frame clones, some missing. Here the sample spans approximately 1.4 million clones, 98% being singletons. Sequenced input: naive CD4+ T cells sorted from blood. Documented subset: CD45RA+ positively selected. Receptors were obtained from a man younger than 45 in good health.

The J gene is TRBJ2-5, the V gene TRBV29-1, with D maybe TRBD1 (6 bases). This CDR3 has 13 residues. Germline V CDR1 and CDR2: SQVTM, ANQGSEA. Trimming took 4 bases from V and 5 from J, leaving 14 bases between them. The CDR3 reads CSVGQVIRETQYF. The CDR3 DNA sequence: TGCAGCGTTGGACAGGTCATCAGGGAGACCCAGTACTTC.

The table lists this clone with a count of one. The V gene is TRBV5-4, the J gene TRBJ1-2, with 7 bases aligning to TRBD1. Per germline, CDR1 SGHNT and CDR2 YYREEE (reference sequence). This CDR3 contains 15 residues. V lost 3 bases and J lost 7; bases outside the gene matches: 12. In DNA, the CDR3 is TGTGCCAGCAGCTCCGGGCCCACAGGGGCTGTTGGCTACACCTTC. Protein product: CASSSGPTGAVGYTF. Combining the CDR3 with reference TRBV5-4 and TRBJ1-2 gives the whole variable domain ETGVTQSPTHLIKTRGQQVTLRCSSQSGHNTVSWYQQALGQGPQFIFQYYREEENGRGNFPPRFSGLQFPNYSSELNVNALELDDSALYLCASSSGPTGAVGYTFGSGTRLTVV.

Concerning this clone itself: Other nucleotide sequences from this sample produce the same CDR3. The chain couples TRBV7-9 to TRBJ2-1, with D possibly matching TRBD2 (5 bases). Trimming pared 3 bases from V and 6 bases from J, leaving 6 bases between. The germline V gene encodes CDR1 SEHNR and CDR2 FQNEAQ (reference sequence). The CDR3 spans 12 residues. DNA for the CDR3: TGTGCCAGCAGCTTCAGCGGCAATGAGCAGTTCTTC. This encodes CASSFSGNEQFF.

This clone was counted a single time. The CDR3 protein is CASSGDRVSPYEQYF. CDR3 nucleotides: TGTGCCAGTAGTGGGGACAGGGTCTCCCCTTACGAGCAGTACTTC. The rearrangement joins TRBV19 to TRBJ2-7, with TRBD1 matching 9 bases. The CDR3 is 15 residues long. Germline assignment: CDR1 LNHDA and CDR2 SQIVND (reference sequence). V lost 5 bases, J lost 4 bases, and 9 bases stayed unmatched.

This sequence joins TRBV2 and TRBJ1-2, with 7 bases matching TRBD1. V lost 8 bases and J lost 8; bases outside the gene matches: 17. Germline V gives CDR1 SNHLY, CDR2 FYNNEI. The length of the CDR3 is 15 residues. Written as DNA, the CDR3 is TGTGCCAGCGGAAGACAGGGCGGGCTACTAGGCGGCTACACCTTC. Its protein is CASGRQGGLLGGYTF.